This T cell receptor beta chain was documented in a study of vaccination effects on CD4 cells after COVID-19 (dated by TCRdb to the early 2020s). Some background on the complete study: Two doses of either the BNT162b2 or the mRNA-1273 mRNA SARS-CoV-2 vaccine were administered to participants. The study compared SARS-CoV-2 spike-specific CD4+ TCR repertoires before and after mRNA vaccination in COVID-19 convalescent patients and infection-naive vaccine recipients. Altogether, about 10 COVID-19 convalescent patients and several SARS-CoV-2-naive healthy vaccine recipients made up the full study. The Oncomine TCR Beta short-read assay on an Illumina iSeq 100 was used to sequence cultures from other donors in the study.

The ViraFEST assay stimulated PBMC with viral peptide pools and then used TCR sequencing to identify antigen-specific CD4+ T cell clonotypes by expansion. After less than eleven days of culture, CD4+ T cells were isolated with the EasySep CD4+ T cell isolation kit. Healthy vaccine recipients had no prior SARS-CoV-2 infection, confirmed by negative nucleocapsid antibodies before and after vaccination. Some 2 million PBMC per well were cultured with about 9 ug/ml peptides in IMDM containing around 5% human AB serum, around 10 IU/ml IL-2 and gentamicin. Half of the culture medium was replaced with fresh IL-2-containing medium on days 3 and 7. Unless otherwise noted, each peptide stimulation condition was cultured in triplicate wells. Using Ficoll-Paque Plus gradient centrifugation, PBMC were separated from whole blood and then either used fresh or cryopreserved at -140C. Overlapping peptide pools spanned the spike proteins of SARS-CoV-2 and the common cold coronaviruses HCoV-NL63, HCoV-OC43 and HCoV-229E. Genomic DNA was extracted from cultured CD4+ T cells with the QIAamp micro DNA kit.

This clone appeared a single time. Its antigen specificity is not known. No base-level quality is on record; no much larger clone is a single base apart. The junction shows trimming of 0 bases on V and 0 bases on J, plus 6 bases between the germline ends. The germline V gene yields MNHEY for CDR1 and SVGAGI for CDR2. The CDR3 holds 15 amino acids from the cysteine to the phenylalanine. Just the 45-base CDR3 DNA is kept, in frame starting at base 1. Beyond this particular receptor, the publication reports: The study was limited by a small number of convalescent patients and lacked early post-infection timepoints. Marked clonal contraction was observed in both infection-induced and vaccine-induced clones at late post-vaccination timepoints, consistent with waning T cell responses. In healthy vaccine recipients, vaccine-induced clones were almost all SARS-CoV-2 mono-reactive, with only 1 of 255 being cross-reactive with common cold coronaviruses.

The library was prepared using the immunoSEQ multiplex PCR assay. TCR beta CDR3 sequencing was performed on DNA from the cultured, isolated CD4+ T cells. The paper's processing steps were these. Non-productive TCR sequences were removed, reads were trimmed to the CDR3 region, and CDR3s of at least 7 amino acids were retained. Antigen-specific clonotypes were identified using the MANAFEST web app by comparison of expansion in peptide wells against reference cultures. Positive clones required FDR<0.05 expansion versus reference and all other wells, odds ratio above 5, and frequency above 0.1% in two replicate wells. Cross-reactive clonotypes were defined as significantly expanded in SARS-CoV-2 spike wells and in at least one common cold coronavirus spike condition. CDR3 similarity was assessed by Levenshtein distance using the stringdist R package, and unrooted trees were constructed with ape in R 3.6.1. In TCRdb, the immuneACCESS table is reduced to in-frame sequences with V and J assigned. These tables do not hold every clone; where another copy was compared, an unresolved V gene accounts for under half, and the others remain unexplained. The DNA gave D and trimming, while V, J and clone size come from that table. The sample table holds approximately 44,000 clones, of which over 60% were seen once. Of the sample, about 3.1% falls within the top ten clones.

The chain is encoded by TRBV6-5 joined to TRBJ1-3; the D segment cannot be called with confidence. This receptor was obtained from a human donor who received a COVID-19 vaccine. Material: CD4+ T cells from PBMCs cultured with HCoV-NL63 spike peptides, obtained before COVID-19 vaccination. This sample's cell subset or site label indicates: HCoV-NL63 spike overlapping peptide pool stimulation. The DNA sequence is given as TGTGCCAGCAGTTACTCCCGGGGCTCTGGAAACACCATATATTTT. Its amino acids are CASSYSRGSGNTIYF.